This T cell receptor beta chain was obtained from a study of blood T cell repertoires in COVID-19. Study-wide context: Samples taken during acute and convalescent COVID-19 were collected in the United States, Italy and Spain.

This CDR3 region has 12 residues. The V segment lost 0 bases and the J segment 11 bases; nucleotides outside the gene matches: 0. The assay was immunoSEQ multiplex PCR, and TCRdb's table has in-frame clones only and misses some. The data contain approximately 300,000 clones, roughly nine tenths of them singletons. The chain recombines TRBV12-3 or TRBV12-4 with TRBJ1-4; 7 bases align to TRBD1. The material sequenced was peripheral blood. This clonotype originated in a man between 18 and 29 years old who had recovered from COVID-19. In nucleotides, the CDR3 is TGTGCCAGCAGTTTAGCGGGACAGAAACTGTTTTTT. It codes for CASSLAGQKLFF.